These T cell receptor beta chains were read from a single sample in a study of blood T cell repertoires in COVID-19. Profiling relied on immunoSEQ multiplex PCR, and the TCRdb table lists in-frame clones only, not all of them. The table lists 200,000 to 250,000 clones, around 80% of them singletons. The sample taken for sequencing was peripheral blood. All receptors come from a woman between 65 and 79 years old with acute or convalescent COVID-19. Both conserved end residues are part of each CDR3.

TRBJ2-7 TRBV11-3 CASSPSGGHEQYF
TRBJ2-7 TRBV7-8 CASTPSRSVFYEQYF
TRBJ1-1 TRBV2 CASSEGRNTEAFF
TRBJ1-2 TRBV7-2 CASSPSFSYGYTF
TRBJ1-1 TRBV27 CASSPRDRVATEAFF
TRBJ1-4 TRBV5-1 CASSLEDRNEKLFF
TRBJ1-6 TRBV28 CASSQRMTPLHF
TRBJ1-2 TRBV3-1/TRBV3-2 CASSQTPTSQAWYGYTF
TRBJ1-4 TRBV12-3/TRBV12-4 CASSLGPNEKLFF
TRBJ2-5 TRBV11-2 CASSEDRGLGETQYF
TRBJ2-5 TRBV30 CAWRTGNLETQYF
TRBJ1-5 TRBV2 CASRDRVRGNQPQHF
TRBJ2-1 TRBV9 CASSAGGGDSYNEQFF
TRBJ2-7 TRBV11-2 CASSGDRVSEQYF
TRBJ2-7 TRBV18 CASSRGLTSYEQYF
TRBJ2-7 TRBV28 CASSAGDTYEQYF
TRBJ1-6 TRBV27 CASSLWPRGASPLHF
TRBJ2-1 TRBV6-6 CASSTTSGMDNEQFF
TRBJ1-5 TRBV11-3 CASSLAVECSFQPQHF
TRBJ1-5 TRBV3-1/TRBV3-2 CASSQSLIVQPQHF
TRBJ1-5 TRBV6-6 CASTNPDRGQGQPQHF
TRBJ1-1 TRBV29-1 CSVGRGTEAFF
TRBJ2-7 TRBV18 CASSQQDRGEQYF
TRBJ2-2 TRBV5-4 CASSLSTGLAGGNTGELFF
TRBJ2-7 TRBV3-1/TRBV3-2 CASSKYSGRGYEQYF
TRBJ2-1 TRBV6-2/TRBV6-3 CASSHFPGTSVYNEQFF
TRBJ1-2 TRBV9 CASSVADRGGGYTF
TRBJ2-7 TRBV20-1 CSASLQHYEQYF
TRBJ2-7 TRBV7-9 CASRRPEGRSYEQYF
TRBJ1-5 TRBV18 CASSTGTGDPYSNQPQHF
TRBJ2-3 TRBV2 CASGYRVRDTQYF
TRBJ2-3 TRBV30 CAWRLAGWGDTQYF
TRBJ1-6 TRBV28 CASTTTGGGLNSPLHF
TRBJ2-3 TRBV6-1 CASSEEQGTDTQYF
TRBJ2-5 TRBV2 CASSGGQGARGYQETQYF
TRBJ1-2 TRBV10-3 CAISDSVLPGQGNYGYTF
TRBJ1-2 TRBV25-1 CASSEHYSHGYTF
TRBJ2-7 TRBV28 CASSPPATDSTYEQYF
TRBJ2-5 TRBV5-5 CASSWTSGQETQYF
TRBJ2-1 TRBV3-1/TRBV3-2 CASSGTGGDYNEQFF